Following are 25 T cell receptor beta chains from one sample sequenced in a study of T cell responses to AZD1222 COVID-19 vaccine. The repertoire was sequenced with immunoSEQ multiplex PCR; TCRdb's copy has only in-frame clones and lacks some. The data show around 80,000 clones, about 80% seen once. The sample in question was peripheral blood, obtained 28 days after the second AZD1222 dose. The receptors were gathered from an adult who received the AZD1222 COVID-19 vaccine.

Comment on this clone: Distinct nucleotide sequences in the sample also encode this CDR3. The gene calls are TRBV19 and TRBJ1-6; 10 bases agree with TRBD1. Germline V gives CDR1 LNHDA, CDR2 SQIVND (reference sequence). This CDR3 is 15 amino acids long. Losses at the gene ends were 4 bases for V and 6 bases for J; bases not matched to a gene: 3. CDR3 protein: CASSRGQGLNSPLHF. Written as DNA, the CDR3 is TGTGCCAGTAGTAGGGGACAGGGGCTTAATTCACCCCTCCACTTT.

This clone was counted a single time. The CDR3 here is CATSRAGGEQPQHF. The CDR3 bases are TGTGCCACCAGCAGAGCAGGGGGTGAACAGCCCCAGCATTTT. The genes are TRBV15 and TRBJ1-5, with 7 nucleotides matching TRBD1. The CDR3 loop spans 14 amino acids. Germline CDR1 LNHNV, CDR2 YYDKDF (reference sequence). V was pared by 1 base and J by 7 bases, with 4 bases of the junction left unmatched.

The V and J genes are TRBV10-3 and TRBJ2-3; 11 nucleotides line up with TRBD2. V shed 10 bases and J 4 bases; nucleotides not matched to a gene: 22. CDR1 and CDR2 (germline): ENHRY, SYGVKD. CDR3 length equals 19 residues. The CDR3 protein is CATQYQISGRARGADTQYF. For the CDR3, the DNA is TGTGCCACGCAGTACCAAATTAGCGGGAGGGCCAGAGGTGCAGATACGCAGTATTTT.

This chain connects TRBV10-2 to TRBJ1-5; D may be TRBD1 (5 bases). Germline V gene data show CDR1 as WSHSY and CDR2 as SAAADI. V lost 3 bases, J lost 5 bases, and 11 bases lay in between. The CDR3 is made up of 14 amino acids. CDR3 loop: CASSDPGGYQPQHF. The CDR3, as DNA: TGCGCCAGCAGTGATCCCGGGGGATATCAGCCCCAGCATTTT.

The V gene is TRBV30, the J gene TRBJ1-5; D remains unclear. The length of the CDR3 is 13 residues. Germline lookup yields CDR1 GTSNPN and CDR2 SVGIG (reference sequence). The V end lost 2 bases, the J end lost 4 bases, and 9 bases lay between the germline ends. In DNA form, the CDR3 reads TGTGCCTGGAGTACTTACCCAAATCAGCCCCAGCATTTT. Translating gives CAWSTYPNQPQHF.

The chain is built from TRBV9 and TRBJ2-7; 8 positions match TRBD1. This CDR3 contains 14 residues. The J segment lost 2 bases and the V segment lost 0 bases, leaving 1 base of the junction unmatched. CDR1 and CDR2 from the germline V gene are SGDLS and YYNGEE. CDR3 in amino acids: CASSVGTGTYEQYF. CDR3 bases: TGTGCCAGCAGCGTAGGGACAGGGACCTACGAGCAGTACTTC.

The chain joins TRBV30 to TRBJ1-1; 9 bases are a match to TRBD1. V was pared by 1 base and J by 10 bases, with 1 base of the junction left unmatched. The germline V gene encodes CDR1 GTSNPN and CDR2 SVGIG (reference sequence). The CDR3 spans 11 residues. This CDR3 reads CAWSDRGPAFF. The DNA for the CDR3 is TGTGCCTGGAGTGACAGGGGGCCAGCTTTCTTT.

The V gene is TRBV5-6, the J gene TRBJ1-6, with D possibly TRBD1 on 5 matching bases. Germline values: CDR1 SGHDT, CDR2 YYEEEE. This CDR3 has 18 amino acids. V was cut by 4 bases and J by 6 bases, with 23 bases left in between. The CDR3 DNA is TGTGCCAGCAGCCCCCCCGTAACAGGCGCGGGGGTTAATTCACCCCTCCACTTT. Translated, it gives CASSPPVTGAGVNSPLHF. Full variable domain (missing parts from reference TRBV5-6 and TRBJ1-6): DAGVTQSPTHLIKTRGQQVTLRCSPKSGHDTVSWYQQALGQGPQFIFQYYEEEERQRGNFPDRFSGHQFPNYSSELNVNALLLGDSALYLCASSPPVTGAGVNSPLHFGNGTRLTVT.

This clone showed up just a few times. This chain connects TRBV9 to TRBJ1-6; unclear D gene. Per germline, CDR1 SGDLS and CDR2 YYNGEE. The CDR3 runs 15 residues. V lost 2 bases to trimming and J lost 5 bases, with 11 bases between them. The DNA of the CDR3 is TGTGCCAGCAGCGTCGGGAACATCAATAATTCACCCCTCCACTTT. Protein product: CASSVGNINNSPLHF.

The chain uses TRBV28 and TRBJ2-3, with D perhaps TRBD2 (5 bases). The CDR3 has 15 amino acids. Trimming took 1 base from V and 1 from J, leaving 9 bases between them. Looked up from germline, CDR1 is MDHEN and CDR2 is SYDVKM. CDR3 sequence (DNA): TGTGCCAGCAGTTTATACAGCGGCGGCACAGATACGCAGTATTTT. The encoded protein is CASSLYSGGTDTQYF.

The genes are TRBV29-1 and TRBJ2-2, with D possibly being TRBD2 (7 bases). This CDR3 is built from 14 residues. CDR1 is SQVTM, CDR2 ANQGSEA, per germline. V dropped 7 bases and J dropped 3 bases, with 15 bases sitting between them. The CDR3 DNA follows: TGCAGCGCTGGGAGGGGGATGGACACCGGGGAGCTGTTTTTT. Its translation is CSAGRGMDTGELFF.

The chain has TRBV7-9 and TRBJ2-3; unclear D gene. Germline values: CDR1 SEHNR, CDR2 FQNEAQ (reference sequence). The CDR3 consists of 15 residues. The ends were cut back, 2 bases at V and 4 bases at J, with 13 bases in the middle. The CDR3 spells CASSLIRIVADTQYF. For the CDR3, the DNA is TGTGCCAGCAGCTTAATCCGTATAGTGGCAGATACGCAGTATTTT.

This clone was found once. The rearrangement uses TRBV3-1 (or the pseudogene TRBV3-2) and TRBJ2-7; TRBD2 is a possible D gene (6 bases). The germline CDR1 and CDR2 sequences are LGHDT and YNNKEL (reference sequence). The CDR3 sequence is 15 residues long. V was clipped by 1 base and J by 5 bases, with 15 bases between them. The CDR3 DNA follows: TGTGCCAGCAGCCAAGGATGGGACTCTGAGGACGAGCAGTACTTC. This codes for CASSQGWDSEDEQYF.

This sequence joins TRBV6-2 or TRBV6-3 and TRBJ2-2; 8 bases map to TRBD2. The CDR3 runs to 17 residues. The germline V gene encodes CDR1 MNHEY and CDR2 SVGEGT. The J segment lost 1 base and the V segment lost 5 bases, leaving 9 bases of the junction unmatched. The DNA for the CDR3 is TGTGCCAGCAGTACCCTAGCCGGGAGGGAGAACACCGGGGAGCTGTTTTTT. Amino acid sequence: CASSTLAGRENTGELFF.

V usage is TRBV5-1 and J usage is TRBJ2-5; possibly TRBD2 for D (6 bases). This CDR3 comprises 17 residues. The V gene lost 5 bases and the J gene lost 5 bases, with 25 bases spanning the gap. The germline V gene has CDR1 SGHRS and CDR2 YFSETQ. The CDR3 bases are TGCGCCAGCAGTTCTATGTTAGCGGATAGCCCGGGGGAGACCCAGTACTTC. Protein: CASSSMLADSPGETQYF.

CDR3 residues: CASSLAKTDTQYF. The CDR3 DNA follows: TGTGCCAGCAGCTTAGCGAAGACAGATACGCAGTATTTT. The chain is built from TRBV7-6 and TRBJ2-3; no firm D call. The V gene's germline CDR1 is SGHVS and CDR2 FNYEAQ. With 0 bases removed from V and 3 bases from J, the gap between germline ends came to 4 bases. The CDR3 is 13 residues long.

This clone was counted only a few times. The chain combines TRBV5-5 with TRBJ1-4; the D is unclear. This CDR3 comprises 14 residues. The germline V gene encodes CDR1 SGHKS and CDR2 YYEKEE (reference sequence). V was trimmed by 2 bases and J by 0 bases, leaving 5 bases between them. The CDR3 is CASSFQPTNEKLFF. CDR3 nucleotide sequence: TGTGCCAGCAGCTTTCAACCAACTAATGAAAAACTGTTTTTT.

J is TRBJ1-2 and V is TRBV6-2 or TRBV6-3; D is perhaps TRBD1 (5 bases). Germline CDR1 MNHEY, CDR2 SVGEGT. Trimming cost V 6 bases and J 4 bases, with 15 bases left between them. The CDR3 sequence is 14 residues long. The CDR3 here is CASSRGRGGYGYTF. Here the CDR3 DNA reads TGTGCCAGCAGCCGAGGGAGGGGCGGCTATGGCTACACCTTC.

This chain links TRBV24-1 with TRBJ2-7, with 9 nucleotides matching TRBD2. The CDR3 runs 13 residues. With V trimmed by 7 bases and J by 8 bases, 8 bases remained unmatched. The V gene's germline CDR1 is KGHDR and CDR2 SFDVKD. CDR3 loop: CATSETAGGKQYF. As DNA, the CDR3 is TGTGCCACCAGCGAGACCGCGGGGGGGAAGCAGTACTTC.

The genes are TRBV7-6 and TRBJ1-2; TRBD1 matches 8 bases. This CDR3 comprises 16 residues. The trim removed 5 bases at V and 6 bases at J, leaving 14 bases unmatched. Germline V CDR1 and CDR2: SGHVS, FNYEAQ. The CDR3 DNA follows: TGTGCCAGCAGCCCCTCTCCAGGGGGCTTTTCGGATGGCTACACCTTC. This translates into CASSPSPGGFSDGYTF.

V and J are TRBV19 and TRBJ1-1, with D perhaps TRBD1 (6 bases). Trimming shortened V by 5 bases and J by 1 base, and 8 bases separated the two germline ends. This CDR3 has 13 residues. From germline, CDR1 is LNHDA and CDR2 SQIVND (reference sequence). CDR3 nucleotides: TGTGCCAGTAGTGGGACATCGAACACTGAAGCTTTCTTT. As protein: CASSGTSNTEAFF.

In DNA, the CDR3 is TGCGCCAGCAGCCAAGAGTGGGACACCGGGGAGCTGTTTTTT. Protein: CASSQEWDTGELFF. The V gene is TRBV4-3, the J gene TRBJ2-2; unclear D gene. This CDR3 comprises 14 residues. Germline values: CDR1 LGHNA, CDR2 YSLEER. The V end lost 0 bases, the J end lost 3 bases, and 5 bases lay between the germline ends.

This sequence joins TRBV7-2 and TRBJ1-2; 9 bases align to TRBD1. CDR3 length equals 14 residues. V dropped 10 bases and J dropped 4; count of bases not matched to a gene: 10. Germline lookup yields CDR1 SGHTA and CDR2 FQGNSA. CDR3 protein: CATAVTGGFYGYTF. As DNA, the CDR3 is TGTGCCACAGCAGTCACAGGGGGCTTCTATGGCTACACCTTC.

V and J are TRBV6-6 and TRBJ2-7; 11 bases are shared with TRBD2. The V and J ends lost 5 bases and 7 bases, in that order; junction bases with no gene match: 22. CDR1 is MNHNY and CDR2 is SVGAGI in the germline V gene (reference sequence). This CDR3 region has 19 residues. CDR3 sequence (DNA): TGTGCCAGCAGTCAATCCCGGGACCCGGGATGGGCTAGCGGGAGGGAGCAGTACTTC. Translation: CASSQSRDPGWASGREQYF.

The V call is TRBV9, the J call TRBJ1-4, with a weak D call TRBD1 (5 bases). The V gene's germline CDR1 is SGDLS and CDR2 YYNGEE. This CDR3 has 15 amino acids. Trimming removed 0 bases from V and 5 bases from J, with 11 bases in between. CDR3 loop: CASSVGGTLNEKLFF. CDR3 sequence (DNA): TGTGCCAGCAGCGTAGGTGGGACGCTGAATGAAAAACTGTTTTTT.